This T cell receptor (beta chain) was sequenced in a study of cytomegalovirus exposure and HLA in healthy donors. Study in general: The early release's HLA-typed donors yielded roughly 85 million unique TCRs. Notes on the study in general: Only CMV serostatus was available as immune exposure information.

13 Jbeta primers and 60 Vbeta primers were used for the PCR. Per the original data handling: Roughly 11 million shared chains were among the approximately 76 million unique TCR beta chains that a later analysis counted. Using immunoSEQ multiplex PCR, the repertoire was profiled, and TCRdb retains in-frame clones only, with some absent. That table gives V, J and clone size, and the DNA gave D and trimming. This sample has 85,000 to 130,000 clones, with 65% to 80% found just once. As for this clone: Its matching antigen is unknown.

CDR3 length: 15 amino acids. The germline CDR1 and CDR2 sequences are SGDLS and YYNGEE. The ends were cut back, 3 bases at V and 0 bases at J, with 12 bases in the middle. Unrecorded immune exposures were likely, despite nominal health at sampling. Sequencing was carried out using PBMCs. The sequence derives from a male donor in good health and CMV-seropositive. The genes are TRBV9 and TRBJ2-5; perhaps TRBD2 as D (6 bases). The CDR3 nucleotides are TGTGCCAGCAGCGCCCGGGGGTACAACCAAGAGACCCAGTACTTC. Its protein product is CASSARGYNQETQYF.